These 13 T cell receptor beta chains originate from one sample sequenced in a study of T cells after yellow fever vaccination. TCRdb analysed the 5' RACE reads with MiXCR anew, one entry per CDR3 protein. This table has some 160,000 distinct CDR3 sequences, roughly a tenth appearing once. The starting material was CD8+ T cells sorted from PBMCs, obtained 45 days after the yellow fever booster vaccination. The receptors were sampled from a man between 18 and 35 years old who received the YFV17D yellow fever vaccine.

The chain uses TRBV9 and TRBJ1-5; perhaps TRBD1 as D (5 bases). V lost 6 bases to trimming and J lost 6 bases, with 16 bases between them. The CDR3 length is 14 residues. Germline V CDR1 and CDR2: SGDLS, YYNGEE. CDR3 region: CASNSGQGGQPQHF. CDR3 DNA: TGTGCCAGCAACTCGGGGCAGGGTGGTCAGCCCCAGCATTTT.

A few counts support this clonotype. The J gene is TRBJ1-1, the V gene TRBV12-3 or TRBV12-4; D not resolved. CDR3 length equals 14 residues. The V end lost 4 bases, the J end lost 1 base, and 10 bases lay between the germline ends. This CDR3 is CASSYTTPNTEAFF. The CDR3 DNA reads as TGTGCCAGCAGTTACACGACCCCGAACACTGAAGCTTTCTTT.

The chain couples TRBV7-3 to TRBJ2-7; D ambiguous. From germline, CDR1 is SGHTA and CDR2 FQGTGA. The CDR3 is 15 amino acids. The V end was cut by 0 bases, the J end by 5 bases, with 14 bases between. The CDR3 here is CASSLTSSGPDEQYF. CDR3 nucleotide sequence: TGTGCCAGCAGCTTAACATCTTCCGGGCCCGACGAGCAGTACTTC.

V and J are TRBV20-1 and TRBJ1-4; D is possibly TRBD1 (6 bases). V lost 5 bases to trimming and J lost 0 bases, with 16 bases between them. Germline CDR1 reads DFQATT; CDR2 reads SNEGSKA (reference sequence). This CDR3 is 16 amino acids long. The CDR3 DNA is TGCAGTGCTCTACCGGACAGTGAACCAACTAATGAAAAACTGTTTTTT. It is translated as CSALPDSEPTNEKLFF.

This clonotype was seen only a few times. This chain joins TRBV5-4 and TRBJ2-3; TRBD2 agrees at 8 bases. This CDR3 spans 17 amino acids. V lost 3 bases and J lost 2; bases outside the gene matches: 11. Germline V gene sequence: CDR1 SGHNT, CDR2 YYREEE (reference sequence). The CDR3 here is CASSSGAGGPNTDTQYF. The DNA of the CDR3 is TGTGCCAGCAGCTCCGGGGCGGGGGGCCCGAACACAGATACGCAGTATTTT.

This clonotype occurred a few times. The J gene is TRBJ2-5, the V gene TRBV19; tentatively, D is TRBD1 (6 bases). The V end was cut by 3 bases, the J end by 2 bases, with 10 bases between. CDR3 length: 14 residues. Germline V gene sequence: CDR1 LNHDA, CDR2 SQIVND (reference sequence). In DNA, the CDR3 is TGTGCCAGTAGTATGAAGGGGGAACAAGAGACCCAGTACTTC. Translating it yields CASSMKGEQETQYF.

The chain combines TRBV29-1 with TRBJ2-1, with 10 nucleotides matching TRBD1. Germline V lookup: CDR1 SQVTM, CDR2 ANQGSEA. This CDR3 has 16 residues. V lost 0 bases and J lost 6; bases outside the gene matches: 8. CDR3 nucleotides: TGCAGCGTTGAAGAGGTGGACAGGGGGTCATCCAATGAGCAGTTCTTC. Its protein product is CSVEEVDRGSSNEQFF.

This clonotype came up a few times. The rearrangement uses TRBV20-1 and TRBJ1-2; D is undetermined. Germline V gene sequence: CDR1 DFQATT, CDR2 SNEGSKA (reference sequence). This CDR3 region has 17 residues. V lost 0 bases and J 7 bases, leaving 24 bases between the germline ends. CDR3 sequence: CSARDGPEIPRHAGYTF. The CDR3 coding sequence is TGCAGTGCTAGAGATGGGCCGGAGATTCCTCGGCACGCTGGCTACACCTTC.

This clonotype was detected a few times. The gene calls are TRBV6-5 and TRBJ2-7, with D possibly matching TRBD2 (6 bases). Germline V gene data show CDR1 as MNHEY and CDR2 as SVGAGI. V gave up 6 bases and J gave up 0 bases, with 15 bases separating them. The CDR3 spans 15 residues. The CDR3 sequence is CASSTGTSSSYEQYF. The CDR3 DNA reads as TGTGCCAGCAGCACCGGGACTTCGAGCTCCTACGAGCAGTACTTC.

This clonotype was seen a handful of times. This CDR3 reads CASSYGAGYEQYF. In nucleotides, the CDR3 is TGTGCCAGCAGTTACGGGGCTGGCTACGAGCAGTACTTC. This chain connects TRBV6-5 to TRBJ2-7, with D perhaps TRBD1 (5 bases). The CDR3 has 13 amino acids. CDR1 MNHEY and CDR2 SVGAGI come from the germline V gene. V shed 2 bases and J shed 3 bases, with 8 bases lying between them.

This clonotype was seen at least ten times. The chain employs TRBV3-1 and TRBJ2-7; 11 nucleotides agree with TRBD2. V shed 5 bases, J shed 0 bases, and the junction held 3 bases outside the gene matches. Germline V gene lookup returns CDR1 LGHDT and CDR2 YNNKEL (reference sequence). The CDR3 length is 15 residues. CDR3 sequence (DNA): TGTGCCAGCAGCACCGGGACTAGCGGCTCCTACGAGCAGTACTTC. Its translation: CASSTGTSGSYEQYF.

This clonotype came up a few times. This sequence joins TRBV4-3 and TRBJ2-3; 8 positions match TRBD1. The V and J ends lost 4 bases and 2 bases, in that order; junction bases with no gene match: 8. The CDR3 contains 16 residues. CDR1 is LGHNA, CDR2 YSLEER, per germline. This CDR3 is CASSLRDRISTDTQYF. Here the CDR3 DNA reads TGCGCCAGCAGCCTTCGGGACAGGATATCCACAGATACGCAGTATTTT.

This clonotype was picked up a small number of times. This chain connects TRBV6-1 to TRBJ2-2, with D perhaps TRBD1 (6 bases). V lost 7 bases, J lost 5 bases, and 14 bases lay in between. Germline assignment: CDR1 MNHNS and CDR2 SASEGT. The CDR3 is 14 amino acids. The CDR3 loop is CASTDWGRTGELFF. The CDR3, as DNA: TGTGCCAGCACTGACTGGGGGCGGACCGGGGAGCTGTTTTTT.